The clone carrying this TCR beta chain was seen only a few times. Its target is not known. A universal primer binding site was introduced by template switching. The final cDNA contained unique molecular identifiers. MiXCR, applied by TCRdb to the 5' RACE reads, yields one record per CDR3 protein. The sample contains roughly 1,500,000 distinct CDR3 sequences, roughly a third of which appear only once. The sample belongs to a study of identical twins. Study-level findings and limits: Excess sharing by twins proved weaker in beta out-of-frame sequences. Reduced insertions were recorded for abundant cord blood beta clonotypes, with no such pattern in memory repertoires. Out-of-frame alpha sequences shared by twins showed excess low generation probability.

This CDR3 has 17 amino acids. The germline CDR1 and CDR2 sequences are SGHAT and FQNNGV. V shed 7 bases and J shed 1 base, with 22 bases lying between them. Specimen: cord blood. The chain combines TRBV11-2 with TRBJ1-1, with D possibly TRBD1 on 5 matching bases. This clonotype was obtained from a newborn girl in good health. CDR3 nucleotides: TGTGCCAGCACTTTAGATGGGGACCCCAGGAAGAACACTGAAGCTTTCTTT. Translation gives CASTLDGDPRKNTEAFF.